A selection of T cell receptor beta chains follows, all from one sample in a study of molecular identifiers for immune sequencing clone quantification. TCRdb reanalysed the PCR reads using MiXCR and keeps one entry per CDR3 protein. The sample has hundreds of thousands of distinct CDR3 sequences, 25% seen once. Sequenced: naive CD8+ T cells from blood, with Jurkat cell RNA spiked in. These TCRs come from a human donor in good health. Some libraries in this study had Jurkat cell RNA spiked in. Each CDR3 is given with its conserved first and last residue. Fields, in order: clone size, J gene, D gene, V gene, CDR3 DNA, CDR3 protein. The D gene is left open where the match is weak. Some rows mark clone size as missing; the rest say once, few, many or name a class of expanded clone.

clone size: .
J gene: TRBJ2-1
D gene: .
V gene: TRBV19
CDR3 DNA: TGTGCCAGTAATGGGGGACTCCGTCGTCCAAATGAGCAGTTCTTC
CDR3 protein: CASNGGLRRPNEQFF

clone size: .
J gene: TRBJ2-3
D gene: .
V gene: TRBV5-4
CDR3 DNA: TGTGCCAGCAGCTTACCTGTCGTGGGGGTTAGCACAGATACGCAGTATTTT
CDR3 protein: CASSLPVVGVSTDTQYF

clone size: few
J gene: TRBJ1-1
D gene: .
V gene: TRBV20-1
CDR3 DNA: TGCAGTGCTAGGGGGCGAGGACAAAGCCTAAACACTGAAGCTTTCTTT
CDR3 protein: CSARGRGQSLNTEAFF

clone size: .
J gene: TRBJ2-2
D gene: TRBD2
V gene: TRBV19
CDR3 DNA: TGTGCCAGTAGTACTTGGACTAGCGTGTGGTTAACCACCGGGGAGCTGTTTTTT
CDR3 protein: CASSTWTSVWLTTGELFF

clone size: many
J gene: TRBJ1-1
D gene: TRBD1
V gene: TRBV5-4
CDR3 DNA: TGTGCCAGCAGCTTGGACAGGGGTGGCCCTGAAGCTTTCTTT
CDR3 protein: CASSLDRGGPEAFF

clone size: few
J gene: TRBJ1-1
D gene: .
V gene: TRBV19
CDR3 DNA: TGTGCCAGTGGGCAGTTTTTGAACACTGAAGCTTTCTTT
CDR3 protein: CASGQFLNTEAFF

clone size: many
J gene: TRBJ1-6
D gene: .
V gene: TRBV4-1
CDR3 DNA: TGCGCCAGCAGCCAAGATCCGGGGCTGAGTTCACCCCTCCACTTT
CDR3 protein: CASSQDPGLSSPLHF

clone size: few
J gene: TRBJ2-5
D gene: TRBD1
V gene: TRBV20-1
CDR3 DNA: TGCAGTGCTGGGGACAGTCGCTACCAAGAGACCCAGTACTTC
CDR3 protein: CSAGDSRYQETQYF

clone size: .
J gene: TRBJ1-2
D gene: .
V gene: TRBV4-1
CDR3 DNA: TGCGCCAGCAGCCAAGGTTTAGTATCCACCATTTATGGCTACACCTTC
CDR3 protein: CASSQGLVSTIYGYTF

clone size: many
J gene: TRBJ1-1
D gene: TRBD1
V gene: TRBV5-6
CDR3 DNA: TGTGCCAGCAGCTGGGACAGGGGGCCGGTGAACACTGAAGCTTTCTTT
CDR3 protein: CASSWDRGPVNTEAFF

clone size: .
J gene: TRBJ2-4
D gene: TRBD2
V gene: TRBV4-1
CDR3 DNA: TGCGCCCCCGTGACCGGGACTAGCGGGAGAAGGGAGGCCAAAAACATTCAGTACTTC
CDR3 protein: CAPVTGTSGRREAKNIQYF

clone size: .
J gene: TRBJ1-6
D gene: TRBD1
V gene: TRBV25-1
CDR3 DNA: TGTGCCAACAGGGACAGGGCGGGCTCACCCCTCCACTTT
CDR3 protein: CANRDRAGSPLHF

clone size: many
J gene: TRBJ1-2
D gene: .
V gene: TRBV5-1
CDR3 DNA: TGCGCCAGCAGCCTACAGGAGTTTGGAGTCGATAACTATGGCTACACCTTC
CDR3 protein: CASSLQEFGVDNYGYTF

clone size: few
J gene: TRBJ2-5
D gene: TRBD1
V gene: TRBV11-2
CDR3 DNA: TGTGCCAGCAGCTTGGATTCCACGGGGGACAGGGGGCAAGAGACCCAGTACTTC
CDR3 protein: CASSLDSTGDRGQETQYF

clone size: once
J gene: TRBJ2-3
D gene: .
V gene: TRBV5-3
CDR3 DNA: TGTACCAGCAGTCCGGGCGGGGCCGACACAGATACGCAGTATTTT
CDR3 protein: CTSSPGGADTDTQYF

clone size: many
J gene: TRBJ2-3
D gene: .
V gene: TRBV30
CDR3 DNA: TGTGCCTGGAGTAAATCAGGGATGAGCACAGATACGCAGTATTTT
CDR3 protein: CAWSKSGMSTDTQYF

clone size: .
J gene: TRBJ2-2
D gene: .
V gene: TRBV19
CDR3 DNA: TGTGCCAGTAGTATAACCGAGGGGCGCGGGGAGCTGTTTTTT
CDR3 protein: CASSITEGRGELFF

clone size: .
J gene: TRBJ2-1
D gene: TRBD2
V gene: TRBV6-2/TRBV6-3
CDR3 DNA: TGTGCCAGCAACCTTCCGGGACTAGCGGGTTATGAGCAGTTCTTC
CDR3 protein: CASNLPGLAGYEQFF

clone size: .
J gene: TRBJ1-5
D gene: .
V gene: TRBV12-3/TRBV12-4
CDR3 DNA: TGTGCCAGCAGTTTAGGGGGACCGACATATCAGCCCCAGCATTTT
CDR3 protein: CASSLGGPTYQPQHF

clone size: .
J gene: TRBJ1-2
D gene: TRBD1
V gene: TRBV29-1
CDR3 DNA: TGCAGCGTTGAAGATCCGGAAGGGGGCAACTATGGCTACACCTTC
CDR3 protein: CSVEDPEGGNYGYTF

clone size: many
J gene: TRBJ2-3
D gene: .
V gene: TRBV2
CDR3 DNA: TGTGCCAGCAGTGTAGAGGTTTCGACAGCCACAGATACGCAGTATTTT
CDR3 protein: CASSVEVSTATDTQYF

clone size: .
J gene: TRBJ2-5
D gene: TRBD1
V gene: TRBV27
CDR3 DNA: TGTGCCAGCAGTTTAGGATCCGGGACAGGGTACCCTGAGATCCAGTACTTC
CDR3 protein: CASSLGSGTGYPEIQYF

clone size: few
J gene: TRBJ2-6
D gene: .
V gene: TRBV27
CDR3 DNA: TGTGCCAGCAGTTTACGTCCCGGGACGGGGTCTGGGGCCAACGTCCTGACTTTC
CDR3 protein: CASSLRPGTGSGANVLTF

clone size: few
J gene: TRBJ1-6
D gene: TRBD1
V gene: TRBV7-9
CDR3 DNA: TGTGCCAGCAGCTTATTATTCAAGACAGGGAAATCACCCCTCCACTTT
CDR3 protein: CASSLLFKTGKSPLHF

clone size: many
J gene: TRBJ2-3
D gene: TRBD1
V gene: TRBV9
CDR3 DNA: TGTGCCAGCAGCTATCGGAGGACAGGGCCGACAGATACGCAGTATTTT
CDR3 protein: CASSYRRTGPTDTQYF

clone size: few
J gene: TRBJ2-7
D gene: TRBD2
V gene: TRBV24-1
CDR3 DNA: TGTGCCACCAGTGACCCCACTAGCGGGAGGCGGGAGCAGTACTTC
CDR3 protein: CATSDPTSGRREQYF

clone size: many
J gene: TRBJ2-7
D gene: .
V gene: TRBV28
CDR3 DNA: TGTGCCAGCGGTCAGGAGCAGTACTTC
CDR3 protein: CASGQEQYF

clone size: .
J gene: TRBJ2-3
D gene: .
V gene: TRBV28
CDR3 DNA: TGTGCCAGGAGGAGGAGGTCTAGCACAGATACTCAGTATTTT
CDR3 protein: CARRRRSSTDTQYF

clone size: .
J gene: TRBJ2-7
D gene: .
V gene: TRBV6-2/TRBV6-3
CDR3 DNA: TGTGCCAGTTCTCCCGGGACTTCTTCTCCCTACGAGCAGTACTTC
CDR3 protein: CASSPGTSSPYEQYF

clone size: many
J gene: TRBJ2-3
D gene: .
V gene: TRBV9
CDR3 DNA: TGTGCCAGCAGCGTAGCTACAAGTGGTCGGACAGATACGCAGTATTTT
CDR3 protein: CASSVATSGRTDTQYF

clone size: once
J gene: TRBJ2-5
D gene: .
V gene: TRBV12-3/TRBV12-4
CDR3 DNA: TGTGCCAGCCTCCCCTCCTGCGGGGTTAGAGAGACCCAGTACTTC
CDR3 protein: CASLPSCGVRETQYF

clone size: .
J gene: TRBJ1-5
D gene: .
V gene: TRBV6-2/TRBV6-3
CDR3 DNA: TGCGCCAGCCGGACGGATTATAGCGATCAGCCCCAGCATTTT
CDR3 protein: CASRTDYSDQPQHF

clone size: many
J gene: TRBJ2-5
D gene: TRBD1
V gene: TRBV7-6
CDR3 DNA: TGTGCCAGCAGGACAGGGGCGGCAGAGACCCAGTACTTC
CDR3 protein: CASRTGAAETQYF

clone size: few
J gene: TRBJ1-6
D gene: TRBD1
V gene: TRBV27
CDR3 DNA: TGTGCCAGCAGTTTAACCGGACAGGGGCCTAATTCACCCCTCCACTTT
CDR3 protein: CASSLTGQGPNSPLHF

clone size: many
J gene: TRBJ2-3
D gene: TRBD1
V gene: TRBV7-9
CDR3 DNA: TGTGCCAGCAGCTCGAGAGGGGGCAGCACAGATACGCAGTATTTT
CDR3 protein: CASSSRGGSTDTQYF

clone size: many
J gene: TRBJ2-3
D gene: TRBD2
V gene: TRBV15
CDR3 DNA: TGTGCCACCAGCAGAAACCCGGGACTAGTGATAACAGATACGCAGTATTTT
CDR3 protein: CATSRNPGLVITDTQYF

clone size: many
J gene: TRBJ1-3
D gene: .
V gene: TRBV6-5
CDR3 DNA: TGTGCCAGCAGTTACTCGTTAAGCTCTGGAAACACCATATATTTT
CDR3 protein: CASSYSLSSGNTIYF